This TCR beta chain was identified in a study of shared clonotypes between healthy human individuals (TCRdb year 2020). About the full investigation: A few men and a couple of women, aged 18 to 49 years, made up the cohort. To increase sequencing depth and limit assay-specific biases, TCR repertoire library preparation and sequencing were carried out by different laboratories using diverse techniques. Leukapheresis yielded between about 0.85 and 9 billion PBMCs per donor. For each donor, CD4 naive and CD4 memory were each given three plates, CD8 naive was given two plates, and CD8 memory was given one plate. To estimate repertoire size and how much clonotype sharing occurs between individuals, the study deeply sequenced the blood TCR repertoires of 4 to 6 healthy adults. Broad study findings and their caveats: Because the study included only a small number of donors, the genetic and exposure-history diversity represented was limited. Compared with non-shared clonotypes, clonotypes shared by all four sorted-subset donors had higher generation probabilities. About 5% of naive CD4, 3.5% of naive CD8, 2.3% of memory CD4, and approximately 0.4% of memory CD8 clonotypes were shared across several donors. Rarefaction of sorted-subset datasets indicated incomplete sequencing despite the large sequencing depth. Pairwise subsampling indicated that sequencing depth was expected to affect the degree of clonotype sharing among donors. Sampling was restricted to blood, and TCR repertoires in tissues likely differ from the TCR repertoires found in blood. Larger estimated clonotype richness was generally found for naive subsets than for memory subsets.

This clone has just one count. Which antigen it targets is not known. No clone much larger than this one lies a single base away; base qualities are absent. CD8 naive samples consisted of CD45RO-negative cells that were positively selected for CCR7, yielding a CD45RA+CCR7+ population without TemRA cells. Donors were healthy HIV-negative adults with no recently reported acute infections or vaccinations. All donors were Caucasian adults living in Nashville, Tennessee, USA. Blood was collected by leukapheresis, and PBMCs were isolated by Ficoll-Histopaque density gradient centrifugation and then cryopreserved in liquid nitrogen vapor phase. Analytical flow cytometry was used to check the purity and quantity of every magnetically sorted T cell population. Each sorted fraction had its genomic DNA isolated and then quantified by UV absorbance on a Nanodrop 2000c. Using the deep immunoSEQ assay, multiplex PCR amplified TCR CDR3 regions from genomic DNA. For each cell subset, the extracted genomic DNA was distributed evenly across all wells of several immunoSEQ 96-well plates, and each plate served as one replicate. For sorted subsets, each replicate PCR was loaded with 200 ng genomic DNA, equivalent to 30,000 to 35,000 T cell genomes. The purified libraries were quantified using a Qubit 3.0 fluorometer, sized with a Bioanalyzer 2100, and then quantified again using the KAPA Library Quantification kit. Each immunoSEQ 96-well plate was sequenced on its own single-read 150-cycle Illumina NextSeq 550 flow cell. As for the authors' bioinformatics: Because the immunoSEQ output included only junctional sequences and no quality scores, the filtering could not be the same as the filtering used for full-length reads. Sequences were annotated with PyIR, a Python wrapper for IgBLAST v1.9, using IMGT germline references to assign V/J genes and CDR3. Reads with weak V/J assignments (E-value above 1e-6), missing CDR3, stop codons, out-of-frame junctions, or ambiguous translated residues were removed. V3J clonotypes were defined by identical inferred V gene, J gene, and CDR3 amino acid sequence. Percentage overlap between repertoires was calculated by dividing the number of shared unique clonotypes by the size of the smaller repertoire. Repertoire richness was assessed with RTK rarefaction, the Chao1 estimator, and Recon v2.1 estimates of unobserved clonotypes. For all TCRbeta clonotypes obtained by the gDNA method from a few donors, generation probabilities were computed with OLGA. TCRdb mirrors the immuneACCESS table, restricted to in-frame sequences. Some clones are absent from its copies; in checked studies, under half trace to an unresolved V gene, and the reason for the others is unknown. V, J and clone size derive from that table, while D and trimming were established from the DNA sequence. This sample lists over 750,000 clones; 96% were detected once. The leading ten clones occupy less than 0.3% of the sample.

V is cut by 0 bases and J by 3 bases, and the space between the germline ends is 3 bases. The germline V gene (reference sequence) sets CDR1 to DFQATT and CDR2 to SNEGSKA. From its cysteine to its phenylalanine, the CDR3 spans 11 amino acids. Only the CDR3 part of the read is kept: 33 bases, read in frame from the first base. The sequence was obtained from a man aged 25-45 years in good health. The sequence links TRBV20-1 to TRBJ2-7, with an unclear D gene assignment. Input material: naive CD8+ T cells sorted from blood. The sample's cell subset or site, from its label and the paper: CD45RA+CCR7+. The CDR3 in this case is CSARDHYEQYF. The bases read TGCAGTGCTAGAGACCACTACGAGCAGTACTTC.